A single sample gave rise to the 23 T cell receptor beta chains below, sequenced in a study of T cells after yellow fever vaccination. Each CDR3 protein is one row after TCRdb ran MiXCR on the 5' RACE reads. The table lists under 100,000 distinct CDR3 sequences, under 6.5% of them singletons, with under 50% in the top ten. This material consisted of CD8+ T cells sorted from PBMCs, taken 10 days after the yellow fever booster vaccination. These TCRs come from a man aged 18 to 35 who received the YFV17D yellow fever vaccine.

This clonotype was counted only a few times. The V call is TRBV27, the J call TRBJ2-3; D gene ambiguous. The germline V and J ends were trimmed by 1 base and 3 bases, with 5 bases remaining between them. The V gene's germline CDR1 is MNHEY and CDR2 SMNVEV (reference sequence). The CDR3 spans 13 residues. The CDR3 region is CASSLYVTDTQYF. CDR3 bases: TGTGCCAGCAGTTTATATGTAACAGATACGCAGTATTTT.

V and J are TRBV6-2 or TRBV6-3 and TRBJ2-1; 7 bases are shared with TRBD2. The CDR3 covers 14 residues. V lost 5 bases, J lost 5 bases, and 6 bases stayed unmatched. The germline gives CDR1 MNHEY, CDR2 SVGEGT. The CDR3 DNA is TGTGCCAGCAGTCCCAGGACTAGGGACAATGAGCAGTTCTTC. Its protein is CASSPRTRDNEQFF.

The chain links TRBV4-1 to TRBJ2-1; D gene ambiguous. V was clipped by 2 bases and J by 5 bases, with 10 bases between them. There are 14 residues in the CDR3. The germline V gene has CDR1 MGHRA and CDR2 YSYEKL. DNA for the CDR3: TGCGCCAGCAGCCAACGGCGGATTAACAATGAGCAGTTCTTC. Translating it yields CASSQRRINNEQFF.

This clonotype was counted between two and nine times. The chain employs TRBV3-1 and TRBJ2-1, with TRBD1 identical over 11 bases. V shed 2 bases, J shed 6 bases, and the junction held 3 bases outside the gene matches. CDR1 and CDR2 (germline): LGHDT, YNNKEL (reference sequence). The CDR3 has 15 residues. CDR3 nucleotide sequence: TGTGCCAGCAGCCAAACCGGGACAGGGGGCAATGAGCAGTTCTTC. Protein sequence: CASSQTGTGGNEQFF.

This clonotype was detected many times. This chain connects TRBV9 to TRBJ2-3, with TRBD1 matching 7 bases. Germline assignment: CDR1 SGDLS and CDR2 YYNGEE. The V segment lost 0 bases and the J segment 0 bases; nucleotides outside the gene matches: 1. This CDR3 is 15 amino acids long. The CDR3 sequence: CASSVEGASTDTQYF. Written as DNA, the CDR3 is TGTGCCAGCAGCGTAGAGGGGGCGAGCACAGATACGCAGTATTTT.

This clonotype came up a few times. The chain joins TRBV7-9 to TRBJ2-3; D uncertain. This CDR3 comprises 12 residues. From germline, CDR1 is SEHNR and CDR2 FQNEAQ (reference sequence). The V end was cut by 4 bases, the J end by 6 bases, with 8 bases between. The CDR3, as DNA: TGTGCCAGCAGCTCCCGTGGGGATACGCAGTATTTT. Its protein is CASSSRGDTQYF.

This clonotype was observed many times. The chain couples TRBV4-1 to TRBJ2-5, with D possibly being TRBD2 (7 bases). Germline V gene data show CDR1 as MGHRA and CDR2 as YSYEKL. The CDR3 has 17 residues. Deletions cut 0 bases from V and 0 bases from J, with 14 bases between. This CDR3 is CASSQEHGGRDQETQYF. CDR3 DNA: TGCGCCAGCAGCCAAGAGCACGGGGGGCGTGACCAAGAGACCCAGTACTTC.

This sequence joins TRBV19 and TRBJ1-1; D gene uncertain. The germline V gene has CDR1 LNHDA and CDR2 SQIVND (reference sequence). V dropped 2 bases and J dropped 6 bases, with 13 bases sitting between them. The CDR3 runs to 14 residues. DNA of the CDR3: TGTGCCAGTAGTATAATTCCTCAGGCGGCTGAAGCTTTCTTT. This translates into CASSIIPQAAEAFF.

The chain links TRBV4-2 to TRBJ2-1; the match to TRBD2 covers 7 bases. CDR1 is LGHNA and CDR2 is YNFKEQ in the germline V gene. The J segment lost 5 bases and the V segment lost 2 bases, leaving 6 bases of the junction unmatched. The length of the CDR3 is 15 residues. The CDR3 is CASSQRVAGDNEQFF. CDR3 bases: TGTGCCAGCAGCCAACGGGTGGCGGGGGACAATGAGCAGTTCTTC.

There are a few counts of this clonotype. The chain recombines TRBV7-2 with TRBJ2-7; 7 nucleotides align to TRBD2. CDR1 is SGHTA, CDR2 FQGNSA, per germline. The ends lost 5 bases at V and 4 bases at J; junction bases unmatched: 8. The length of the CDR3 is 14 residues. In DNA, the CDR3 is TGTGCCAGCAGCGCCTTCGGGGGGAATTACGAGCAGTACTTC. Protein product: CASSAFGGNYEQYF.

This clonotype came up many times. The J gene is TRBJ2-7, the V gene TRBV5-1; possible D gene TRBD1, 5 bases. Germline CDR1 is SGHRS and CDR2 is YFSETQ. The CDR3 sequence is 14 residues long. The V end lost 2 bases, the J end lost 5 bases, and 14 bases lay between the germline ends. CDR3 residues: CASSFLDSLDEQYF. Here the CDR3 DNA reads TGCGCCAGCAGCTTCCTCGACAGCCTCGACGAGCAGTACTTC.

This clonotype was observed a handful of times. The genes are TRBV6-5 and TRBJ2-5; D is unresolved. The V end was cut by 5 bases, the J end by 2 bases, with 9 bases between. The CDR3 is made up of 13 amino acids. The germline V gene has CDR1 MNHEY and CDR2 SVGAGI. The CDR3 is CASSHNKQETQYF. The CDR3 coding sequence is TGTGCCAGCAGTCACAATAAGCAAGAGACCCAGTACTTC.

In this sample, this clonotype turned up a few times. The chain uses TRBV6-1 and TRBJ2-1; unclear D gene. Germline V CDR1 and CDR2: MNHNS, SASEGT. V was shortened by 7 bases and J by 11 bases, with 18 bases between the two germline ends. The CDR3 sequence is 13 residues long. The CDR3 reads CASTPIIYPQQFF. CDR3 nucleotides: TGTGCCAGCACCCCAATCATATACCCTCAGCAGTTCTTC.

Only a few counts were recorded for this clonotype. The V and J genes are TRBV3-1 and TRBJ2-2; no reliable D call. Trimming removed 3 bases from V and 1 base from J, with 6 bases in between. Looked up from germline, CDR1 is LGHDT and CDR2 is YNNKEL (reference sequence). This CDR3 has 14 amino acids. The CDR3 loop is CASSQDQNTGELFF. The CDR3 DNA reads TGTGCCAGCAGCCAGGACCAGAACACCGGGGAGCTGTTTTTT.

The chain employs TRBV7-9 and TRBJ2-5; D perhaps matches TRBD1 (6 bases). The CDR3 loop spans 13 amino acids. Per the germline V gene, CDR1 is SEHNR and CDR2 is FQNEAQ (reference sequence). The V end was cut by 4 bases, the J end by 5 bases, with 11 bases between. The CDR3 protein is CASSSRTDETQYF. CDR3 DNA sequence: TGTGCCAGCAGCTCCAGGACAGATGAGACCCAGTACTTC. The full variable domain, in which reference TRBV7-9 and TRBJ2-5 provide the parts outside the CDR3, is DTGVSQNPRHKITKRGQNVTFRCDPISEHNRLYWYRQTLGQGPEFLTYFQNEAQLEKSRLLSDRFSAERPKGSFSTLEIQRTEQGDSAMYLCASSSRTDETQYFGPGTRLLVL.

The V gene is TRBV9, the J gene TRBJ1-1; possible D gene TRBD1, 6 bases. The CDR3 contains 15 residues. V dropped 3 bases and J dropped 4 bases, with 16 bases sitting between them. Germline loops: CDR1 SGDLS, CDR2 YYNGEE. CDR3: CASSELGGVSTEAFF. CDR3 coding DNA: TGTGCCAGCAGCGAGTTAGGGGGGGTGAGCACTGAAGCTTTCTTT.

The sample holds many counts of this clonotype. The J gene is TRBJ2-4, the V gene TRBV6-1; the D gene is possibly TRBD2 (5 bases). Germline V lookup: CDR1 MNHNS, CDR2 SASEGT. This CDR3 has 16 amino acids. The ends were cut back, 4 bases at V and 4 bases at J, with 17 bases in the middle. CDR3 residues: CASSGPIGLAKNIQYF. For the CDR3, the DNA is TGTGCCAGCAGTGGACCGATTGGGCTAGCTAAAAACATTCAGTACTTC.

This clonotype appeared a few times. The V gene is TRBV7-2, the J gene TRBJ2-3; 8 bases fit TRBD2. This CDR3 has 18 amino acids. J lost 8 bases, V lost 2 bases, and 18 bases had no gene match. Germline assignment: CDR1 SGHTA and CDR2 FQGNSA. The CDR3 reads CASSLSSPGGGPRGTQYF. The CDR3, as DNA: TGTGCCAGCAGCTTAAGTTCTCCGGGCGGGGGGCCAAGGGGTACGCAGTATTTT. The full variable domain, completed using reference TRBV7-2 and TRBJ2-3, is GAGVSQSPSNKVTEKGKDVELRCDPISGHTALYWYRQSLGQGLEFLIYFQGNSAPDKSGLPSDRFSAERTGGSVSTLTIQRTQQEDSAVYLCASSLSSPGGGPRGTQYFGPGTRLTVL.

There are a few counts of this clonotype. The chain has TRBV4-3 and TRBJ1-2; the D gene is possibly TRBD1 (5 bases). V lost 3 bases to trimming and J lost 7 bases, with 21 bases between them. Germline lookup yields CDR1 LGHNA and CDR2 YSLEER. The CDR3 covers 16 residues. The chain's CDR3 is CASSHRAGERVGGYTF. In DNA form, the CDR3 reads TGCGCCAGCAGCCATCGAGCGGGGGAACGTGTGGGTGGCTACACCTTC.

This chain links TRBV19 with TRBJ1-2, with TRBD1 matching over 8 bases. V dropped 4 bases and J dropped 8; count of bases not matched to a gene: 3. This CDR3 comprises 12 residues. Germline V gene lookup returns CDR1 LNHDA and CDR2 SQIVND (reference sequence). The CDR3 region is CASSTGGEGYTF. For the CDR3, the DNA is TGTGCCAGTAGTACAGGGGGCGAGGGCTACACCTTC.

The CDR3 is CASSSDITNSPLHF. CDR3 bases: TGTGCCAGCAGTTCGGACATCACCAATTCACCCCTCCACTTT. V and J are TRBV27 and TRBJ1-6; tentatively, D is TRBD1 (5 bases). CDR1 is MNHEY and CDR2 is SMNVEV in the germline V gene (reference sequence). Trimming stripped 4 bases from V and 7 bases from J, with 11 bases between. This CDR3 comprises 14 residues.

The sample holds a few counts of this clonotype. The chain is built from TRBV29-1 and TRBJ2-1; D is unclear. Germline V gene data show CDR1 as SQVTM and CDR2 as ANQGSEA. CDR3 size: 16 residues. V gave up 0 bases and J gave up 1 base, with 13 bases separating them. This CDR3 reads CSVEDPAQGSYNEQFF. The DNA of the CDR3 is TGCAGCGTTGAAGACCCTGCCCAAGGGTCCTACAATGAGCAGTTCTTC.

The V call is TRBV5-1, the J call TRBJ2-7; D remains unclear. The CDR3 consists of 9 residues. With 5 bases removed from V and 7 bases from J, the gap between germline ends came to 4 bases. The germline V gene has CDR1 SGHRS and CDR2 YFSETQ. CDR3 nucleotides: TGCGCCAGCAGTTGGGAGCAGTACGTC. Its translation: CASSWEQYV.